Presented here are 8 T cell receptor beta chains from one specimen sequenced in a study of vaccination effects on CD4 cells after COVID-19. These TCRs are of unknown antigen specificity. Assay used: immunoSEQ multiplex PCR; TCRdb lists only in-frame clones, some missing. This table holds around 45,000 clones, roughly four fifths found once. Expansion with viral peptide pools was applied to antigen-specific CD4+ T cells by the ViraFEST assay prior to sequencing. Cells that had been cultured for less than 13 days were the source of isolated CD4+ T cells. Vaccine recipients had no previous SARS-CoV-2 infection; their nucleocapsid antibodies were negative. Source: CD4+ T cells from PBMCs cultured with SARS-CoV-2 spike peptides, taken before COVID-19 vaccination. Receptors were obtained from a human donor who received a COVID-19 vaccine.

This sequence joins TRBV5-1 and TRBJ1-6; 9 bases match TRBD1. The germline V gene has CDR1 SGHRS and CDR2 YFSETQ. Trimming at V came to 4 bases and at J to 6 bases, leaving 5 bases not matched to a gene. This CDR3 comprises 15 residues. This CDR3 reads CASSNGTGFNSPLHF. DNA of the CDR3: TGCGCCAGCAGCAACGGGACAGGGTTTAATTCACCCCTCCACTTT.

The chain uses TRBV7-2 and TRBJ2-5; maybe TRBD2 (5 bases). The CDR3 sequence is 14 residues long. The V end lost 5 bases, the J end lost 5 bases, and 15 bases lay between the germline ends. Germline V CDR1 and CDR2: SGHTA, FQGNSA. CDR3 region: CASSPIRGEETQYF. CDR3 DNA sequence: TGTGCCAGCAGCCCCATCCGGGGTGAGGAGACCCAGTACTTC.

In nucleotides, the CDR3 is TGTGCCAGCAGCTTCCAAGGGGACTATGGCTACACCTTC. This sequence encodes CASSFQGDYGYTF. V gene TRBV7-9 combines with J gene TRBJ1-2; weak D call: TRBD1 (5 bases). Germline V lookup: CDR1 SEHNR, CDR2 FQNEAQ (reference sequence). V was shortened by 3 bases and J by 3 bases, with 8 bases between the two germline ends. There are 13 residues in the CDR3.

The chain couples TRBV7-9 to TRBJ2-1; 15 nucleotides match TRBD2. The CDR3 extends over 17 amino acids. Per the germline V gene, CDR1 is SEHNR and CDR2 is FQNEAQ (reference sequence). J lost 8 bases, V lost 4 bases, and 9 bases had no gene match. CDR3 sequence: CASSSTGLAGGPYEQFF. Written as DNA, the CDR3 is TGTGCCAGCAGCTCGACCGGACTAGCGGGGGGGCCCTATGAGCAGTTCTTC.

DNA of the CDR3: TGCGCCAGCAGGTTCCAGGGTGGCGAGCAGTACGTC. Protein product: CASRFQGGEQYV. The chain couples TRBV10-2 to TRBJ2-7; tentative D call: TRBD1 (5 bases). The CDR3 sequence is 12 residues long. Germline CDR1 WSHSY, CDR2 SAAADI. The V end was cut by 6 bases, the J end by 6 bases, with 12 bases between.

The chain recombines TRBV7-3 with TRBJ2-2; unclear D gene. The germline CDR1 and CDR2 sequences are SGHTA and FQGTGA. Trimming removed 4 bases from V and 3 bases from J, with 12 bases in between. The CDR3 covers 15 residues. CDR3 nucleotide sequence: TGTGCCAGCAGCTCCGGTACCCGCGACACCGGGGAGCTGTTTTTT. Its protein product is CASSSGTRDTGELFF.

The rearrangement links TRBV10-1 to TRBJ2-7, with D unclear. The V and J ends lost 10 bases and 11 bases respectively, with 12 bases between them. The CDR3 consists of 9 residues. Germline CDR1 is WNHNN and CDR2 is SYGVQD (reference sequence). In DNA form, the CDR3 reads TGCGCCATCCTATTCTACGAGTACGTC. The encoded protein is CAILFYEYV.

J is TRBJ2-5 and V is TRBV2; 7 bases fit TRBD1. Germline trimming cut 5 bases from V and 4 bases from J; bases unmatched to any gene: 4. The CDR3 is made up of 13 amino acids. Germline-derived CDR1 and CDR2 are SNHLY and FYNNEI. This chain's CDR3 is CASSRQGGETQYF. The CDR3 nucleotides read TGTGCCAGCAGTAGACAGGGTGGAGAGACCCAGTACTTC.